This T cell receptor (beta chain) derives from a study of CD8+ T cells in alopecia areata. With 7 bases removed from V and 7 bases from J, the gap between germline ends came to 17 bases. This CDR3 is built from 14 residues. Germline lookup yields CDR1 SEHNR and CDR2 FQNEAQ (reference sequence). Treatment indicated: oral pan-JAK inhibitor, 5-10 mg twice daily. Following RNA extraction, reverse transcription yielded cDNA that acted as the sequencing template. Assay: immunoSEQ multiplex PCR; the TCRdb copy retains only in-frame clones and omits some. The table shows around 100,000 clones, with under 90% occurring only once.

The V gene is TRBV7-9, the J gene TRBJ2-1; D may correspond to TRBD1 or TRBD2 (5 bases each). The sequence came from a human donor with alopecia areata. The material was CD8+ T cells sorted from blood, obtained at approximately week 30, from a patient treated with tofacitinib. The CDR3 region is CASTYWAEGNEQFF. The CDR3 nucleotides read TGTGCCAGCACCTATTGGGCCGAGGGGAATGAGCAGTTCTTC.